The next 18 T cell receptor beta chains were all read from a single sample in a study of T cell clonality in common variable immunodeficiency. The data were produced by immunoSEQ multiplex PCR, yet TCRdb's version contains in-frame clones alone and is incomplete. This sample comprises about 81,000 clones, none seen once only. The sample comprised peripheral blood mononuclear cells. The receptors shown here come from a person aged 18 to 69 in good health.

The sample holds many counts of this clone. From the germline J gene comes the end of the CDR3, since the read stops 3 residues before it. V gene TRBV28 combines with J gene TRBJ2-2; TRBD1 matches at 8 bases. Germline assignment: CDR1 MDHEN and CDR2 SYDVKM. The CDR3 extends over 15 amino acids. Trimming cost V 6 bases and J 1 base; bases outside gene matches: 4. The CDR3 region is CASSRDRKNTGELFF. Incomplete CDR3 DNA: TGTGCCAGCAGCCGGGACAGGAAGAACACCGGGGAG.

This clone was recorded at least ten times. The read halts 3 residues ahead of the CDR3 end, with the missing end drawn from the germline J gene. V and J are TRBV2 and TRBJ2-2, with 10 bases aligning to TRBD2. CDR3 length: 15 amino acids. The trim removed 7 bases at V and 2 bases at J, leaving 4 bases unmatched. CDR1 is SNHLY, CDR2 FYNNEI, per germline. The DNA read from the CDR3 is TGTGCCAGCACGGGACTAGCGAGTAACACCGGGGAG. The encoded protein is CASTGLASNTGE. The CDR3 in full is CASTGLASNTGELFF. The full variable domain, completed using reference TRBV2 and TRBJ2-2, is EPEVTQTPSHQVTQMGQEVILRCVPISNHLYFYWYRQILGQKVEFLVSFYNNEISEKSEIFDDQFSVERPDGSNFTLKIRSTKLEDSAMYFCASTGLASNTGELFFGEGSRLTVL.

This clone was observed at least ten times. From the germline J gene comes the end of the CDR3, since the read stops 3 residues before it. This rearrangement joins TRBV11-2 to TRBJ2-3; 7 bases are shared with TRBD2. The CDR3 sequence is 15 residues long. The germline gives CDR1 SGHAT, CDR2 FQNNGV. J gave up 1 base and V 6 bases, and 7 bases lay outside the gene matches. CDR3 DNA, as far as it was read: TGTGCCAGCAGTGTGCGGGAGATGGGCACAGATACG. Translation gives CASSVREMGTDT. Given in full, the CDR3 is CASSVREMGTDTQYF.

This clone was recorded at least ten times. Partial CDR3 DNA: TGTGCCAGCAGCTTACGGGCAGGGGGGGAGACC. Its protein is CASSLRAGGET. The entire CDR3 protein is CASSLRAGGETQYF. The chain is built from TRBV7-9 and TRBJ2-5, with D perhaps TRBD1 (7 bases). The read ends 3 residues shy of where the CDR3 ends; the end is completed using the germline J gene. The V end was cut by 2 bases, the J end by 5 bases, with 12 bases between. Germline assignment: CDR1 SEHNR and CDR2 FQNEAQ (reference sequence). CDR3 length: 14 residues.

At least ten counts were recorded for this clone. With the read ending 3 residues before the CDR3 end, the germline J gene is used to fill in that end. The chain employs TRBV11-2 and TRBJ2-1; the D is unclear. Germline CDR1 is SGHAT and CDR2 is FQNNGV. CDR3 length equals 13 residues. V dropped 4 bases and J dropped 7 bases, with 11 bases sitting between them. The sequenced part of the CDR3 DNA is TGTGCCAGCAGCTCCCTTATTGTTAATGAG. This codes for CASSSLIVNE. In full, the CDR3 is CASSSLIVNEQFF.

This clone was seen many times. The read ends 3 residues shy of where the CDR3 ends; the end is completed using the germline J gene. The chain combines TRBV29-1 with TRBJ2-5; D might be TRBD2 (6 bases). Germline CDR1 is SQVTM and CDR2 is ANQGSEA. V was pared by 7 bases and J by 5 bases, with 14 bases between. CDR3 length: 12 amino acids. CDR3 in amino acids: CSGAGNTETQYF. Incomplete CDR3 DNA: TGCAGCGGTGCGGGGAATACGGAGACC.

This clone was detected many times. The read terminates 3 residues before the CDR3 end, so the remaining end is supplied by the germline J gene. The rearrangement uses TRBV20-1 and TRBJ2-7; D call uncertain. The CDR3 covers 14 residues. V lost 4 bases, J lost 2 bases, and 15 bases lay in between. Germline V gives CDR1 DFQATT, CDR2 SNEGSKA (reference sequence). CDR3 bases read: TGCAGTGCTATCCGAGCGAACGGCCCCTACGAG. Its translation: CSAIRANGPYE. The whole CDR3 reads CSAIRANGPYEQYF.

This clone showed up many times. Read data end 3 residues before the CDR3 end; the end is taken from the germline J gene. The chain is built from TRBV6-2 or TRBV6-3 and TRBJ2-1; 8 positions match TRBD2. Trimming at V came to 7 bases and at J to 0 bases, leaving 8 bases not matched to a gene. This CDR3 contains 16 residues. Germline assignment: CDR1 MNHEY and CDR2 SVGEGT. The CDR3 loop is CASTGGDITSYNEQFF. The CDR3 bases that were read are TGTGCCAGCACCGGGGGGGACATCACCTCCTACAATGAG.

This clone was counted ten times or more. The CDR3 reads CSAPSGEGLNEQFF. The sequenced CDR3 bases are TGCAGTGCCCCCAGCGGAGAAGGTCTCAATGAG. The chain carries TRBV20-1 and TRBJ2-1, with D possibly TRBD2 on 5 matching bases. Read data end 3 residues before the CDR3 end; the end is taken from the germline J gene. From germline, CDR1 is DFQATT and CDR2 SNEGSKA (reference sequence). This CDR3 has 14 amino acids. The germline V and J ends were trimmed by 6 bases and 6 bases, with 18 bases remaining between them.

There are many counts of this clone. The DNA ends 3 residues before the CDR3 does, and the rest of the CDR3 is filled in from the germline J gene. V is TRBV5-1 and J is TRBJ2-3, with 7 bases matching TRBD2. Germline CDR1 is SGHRS and CDR2 is YFSETQ. The CDR3 contains 16 residues. J was trimmed by 0 bases and V by 1 base; bases with no gene match: 5. The sequenced CDR3 bases are TGCGCCAGCAGCTTGTGGGCTAGCGGTAGCACAGATACG. It codes for CASSLWASGSTDT. The whole CDR3 protein reads CASSLWASGSTDTQYF.

This clone was counted at least ten times. CDR3 sequence reads: CSATGTSSINEQFF. CDR3 bases read: TGCAGTGCTACCGGGACTAGCAGCATAAATGAG. This chain uses TRBV20-1 with TRBJ2-1, with 9 bases fitting TRBD2. Read sequence stops 3 residues before the CDR3 end, and the germline J gene provides the missing end. Trimming removed 4 bases from V and 7 bases from J; junction bases left unmatched: 8. The CDR3 spans 14 residues. Germline assignment: CDR1 DFQATT and CDR2 SNEGSKA (reference sequence).

The table lists this clone with many counts. Its ends do not fully match the called genes, so a read error is possible. The read terminates 3 residues before the CDR3 end, so the remaining end is supplied by the germline J gene. The chain has TRBV4-2 and TRBJ2-3; D uncertain. CDR3 length: 13 amino acids. Germline CDR1 LGHNA, CDR2 YNFKEQ. CDR3 DNA, as far as it was read: TGCGCCAGCAGCCAAGATTTTCGGGATACG. Its protein product is CASSQDFRDT. In full, the CDR3 reads CASSQDFRDTQYF.

As to this clone: The CDR3 is cut off 3 residues early in the read; its end comes from the germline J gene. The rearrangement links TRBV19 to TRBJ1-1; tentative D call: TRBD1 (6 bases). The CDR3 is 17 amino acids. The ends were cut back, 6 bases at V and 1 base at J, with 21 bases in the middle. CDR1 and CDR2 (germline): LNHDA, SQIVND (reference sequence). Here the CDR3 reads CASSYSIIRGPNTEAFF. Incomplete CDR3 DNA: TGTGCCAGTAGCTACTCGATAATCAGGGGCCCGAACACTGAA. Drawing the rest from reference TRBV19 and TRBJ1-1, the complete variable domain is DGGITQSPKYLFRKEGQNVTLSCEQNLNHDAMYWYRQDPGQGLRLIYYSQIVNDFQKGDIAEGYSVSREKKESFPLTVTSAQKNPTAFYLCASSYSIIRGPNTEAFFGQGTRLTVV.

This clone has ten or more counts. The sequence runs out 3 residues before the end of the CDR3; the remainder is reconstructed from the germline J gene. The rearrangement links TRBV20-1 to TRBJ2-7; TRBD2 aligns across 9 bases. V trimming: 6 bases; J trimming: 6 bases; junction bases outside the gene matches: 18. The germline V gene has CDR1 DFQATT and CDR2 SNEGSKA (reference sequence). This CDR3 is built from 16 residues. The CDR3 loop reads CSANGGVAGAPPEQYF. Incomplete CDR3 DNA: TGCAGTGCAAACGGTGGGGTAGCGGGAGCCCCTCCCGAG.

The table lists this clone with many counts. The junction differs from germline at one of its ends, possibly a read error. From the germline J gene comes the end of the CDR3, since the read stops 3 residues before it. V usage is TRBV4-2 and J usage is TRBJ2-7; the D is unclear. This CDR3 is built from 14 residues. The germline CDR1 and CDR2 sequences are LGHNA and YNFKEQ. CDR3: CASSQGVASYEQYF. The covered CDR3 bases are TGCGCCAGCAGCCAAGGCGTAGCATCCTACGAG.

This clone was seen at least ten times. Read coverage stops 3 residues before the CDR3 terminus; the germline J gene supplies the remainder. J is TRBJ2-5 and V is TRBV6-4; D unclear. V lost 5 bases and J lost 4, with 11 bases in between. This CDR3 has 13 amino acids. Germline loops: CDR1 MRHNA, CDR2 SNTAGT. The DNA read from the CDR3 is TGTGCCAGCAGTTCGGTCCGCGGAGAGACC. Translation gives CASSSVRGET. The whole CDR3 protein reads CASSSVRGETQYF.

This clone was seen at least ten times. Incomplete CDR3 DNA: TGCGCCAGCAGCTTGGGAAGGCCCCCCTACGAG. It yields the protein CASSLGRPPYE. In full, the CDR3 reads CASSLGRPPYEQYF. The J gene is TRBJ2-7, the V gene TRBV5-1; D unclear. The CDR3 end is not reached by the read, which stops 3 residues before it; the germline J gene fills it in. The CDR3 totals 14 residues. V was cut by 0 bases and J by 2 bases, with 9 bases left in between. Germline V gene lookup returns CDR1 SGHRS and CDR2 YFSETQ.

This clone was observed at least ten times. Sequencing ends 3 residues short of the CDR3 end; the germline J gene provides the rest. J is TRBJ2-1 and V is TRBV29-1, with TRBD2 matching over 9 bases. J gave up 4 bases and V 3 bases, and 7 bases lay outside the gene matches. This CDR3 region has 15 residues. Germline lookup yields CDR1 SQVTM and CDR2 ANQGSEA. This CDR3 reads CSVDISGRGYNEQFF. The DNA read from the CDR3 is TGCAGCGTTGATATTAGCGGGAGAGGGTACAATGAG.